Here is one TCR beta chain with its context. This sample stems from a study of blood T cell repertoires in COVID-19. Study as a whole: Samples came from the United States, Italy and Spain, spanning acute and convalescent COVID-19.

Data came from immunoSEQ multiplex PCR; TCRdb stores just in-frame clones and leaves some out. The sample has about 96,000 clones; 70% to 90% are singletons. Sequenced material: peripheral blood. This receptor was taken from a human donor with COVID-19, enrolled during active disease. The donor label of this sample is uncertain.

The CDR3 nucleotides are TGTGCCAGCAGCGGGGGCGGGTCTGTTCCCTACGAGCAGTACTTC. Translation gives CASSGGGSVPYEQYF. The chain combines TRBV7-8 with TRBJ2-7, with D possibly being TRBD1 (6 bases). The germline V gene has CDR1 SGHVS and CDR2 FQNEAQ. This CDR3 is 15 amino acids long. Trimming pared 5 bases from V and 2 bases from J, leaving 16 bases between.